This TCR beta chain was recovered during a study of cytomegalovirus exposure and HLA in healthy donors. Points from the study as a whole: TCR beta chains numbering under 200 were designated cytomegalovirus-associated. A few V segments could not be told apart, such as TRBV6-2 and TRBV6-3, and were left out. Clonal expansion was found to be greater in HLA-associated TCR beta chains than in equally common others in a later analysis.

This CDR3 comprises 15 residues. Per germline, CDR1 WNHNN and CDR2 SYGVQD (reference sequence). This clone was detected only once. Its specificity is unknown. Both 60 Vbeta primers and 13 Jbeta primers went into the PCR. Data came from immunoSEQ multiplex PCR; TCRdb stores just in-frame clones and leaves some out. The sample yields approximately 92,000 clones, 69% seen once. Material for sequencing was PBMCs. This receptor was obtained from a man aged 45-60 years in good health and CMV-seronegative. V is TRBV10-1 and J is TRBJ2-7; 7 bases are a match to TRBD1. In DNA, the CDR3 is TGCGCCAGCAGTGGACAGGGTAGAGGCTCCCACGAGCAGTACGTC. As protein: CASSGQGRGSHEQYV.